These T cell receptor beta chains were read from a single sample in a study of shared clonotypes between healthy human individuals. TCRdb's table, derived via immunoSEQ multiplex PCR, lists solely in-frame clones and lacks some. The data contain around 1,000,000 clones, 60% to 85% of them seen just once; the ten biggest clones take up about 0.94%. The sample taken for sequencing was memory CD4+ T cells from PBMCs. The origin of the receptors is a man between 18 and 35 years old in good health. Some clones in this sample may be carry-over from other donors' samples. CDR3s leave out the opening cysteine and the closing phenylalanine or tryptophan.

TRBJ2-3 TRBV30 AWSPPGDTQY
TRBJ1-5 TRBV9 ASSARQGNQPQH
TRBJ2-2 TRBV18 ASSQIQTGNTGELF
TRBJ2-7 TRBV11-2 ASSFDRPPAYEQY
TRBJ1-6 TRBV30 AWSVNSPLH
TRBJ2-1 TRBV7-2 ASSLVRGREF
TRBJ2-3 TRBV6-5 ASSYSRGRADTQY
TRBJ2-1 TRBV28 ASTSLGRGYNEQF
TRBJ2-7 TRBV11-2 ASSSSREISYEQY
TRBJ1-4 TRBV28 ASSLRSPEKKLF
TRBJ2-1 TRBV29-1 TSGASGRGYNEQF
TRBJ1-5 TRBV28 ASRYRDLSQPQH
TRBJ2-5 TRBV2 ASSEWTSGETQY
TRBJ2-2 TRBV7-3 ASSYGGLNTGELF
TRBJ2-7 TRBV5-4 ASSLGSREYEQY
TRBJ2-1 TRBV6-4 ASSEAGTTFVREQF
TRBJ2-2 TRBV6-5 ASSYSRDTGELF
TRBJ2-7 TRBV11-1 ASHSPTASYEQY
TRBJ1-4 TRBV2 ARATNEKLF
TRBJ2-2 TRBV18 ASSPGTYRGMGDLNTGELF
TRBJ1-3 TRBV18 ASSSTRGNSGNTIY
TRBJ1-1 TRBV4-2 ASSQGGQGGAMNTEAF
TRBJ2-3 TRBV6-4 ASSDDSRTRQY
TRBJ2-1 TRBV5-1 ASSFTSGTYNEQF
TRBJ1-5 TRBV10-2 ASSESIGGGNNQPQH
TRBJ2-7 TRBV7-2 ASSLQGSREQY
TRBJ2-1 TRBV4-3 ASSHFSGLAGGRYSYNEQF
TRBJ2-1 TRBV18 ASSPPGSYNEQF
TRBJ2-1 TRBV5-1 ASGTEGNEQF